Sequencing of this T cell receptor (beta chain) was carried out in a study of cytomegalovirus exposure and HLA in healthy donors. Broader study findings: The investigators catalogued 164 TCR beta chains as cytomegalovirus-associated. Three chains tied to CMV proved CMV antigen-specific in vitro.

The V gene's germline CDR1 is SNHLY and CDR2 FYNNEI. The CDR3 contains 13 residues. Losses at the gene ends were 7 bases for V and 8 bases for J; bases not matched to a gene: 10. To note about this clone: Antigen unknown.

Only in-frame clones appear in the TCRdb table, and some are missing; sequencing was by immunoSEQ multiplex PCR. The repertoire consists of 200,000 or so clones, with approximately 82% occurring once and the leading ten covering 10% to 15%. The genes are TRBV2 and TRBJ1-2, with TRBD1 matching 7 bases. The TCR sequence derives from a woman aged 25 to 39 in good health and CMV-seropositive. Specimen: PBMCs. The DNA of the CDR3 is TGTGCCAGCACTACCACAGGGGTTAAAGGCTACACCTTC. It yields the protein CASTTTGVKGYTF.